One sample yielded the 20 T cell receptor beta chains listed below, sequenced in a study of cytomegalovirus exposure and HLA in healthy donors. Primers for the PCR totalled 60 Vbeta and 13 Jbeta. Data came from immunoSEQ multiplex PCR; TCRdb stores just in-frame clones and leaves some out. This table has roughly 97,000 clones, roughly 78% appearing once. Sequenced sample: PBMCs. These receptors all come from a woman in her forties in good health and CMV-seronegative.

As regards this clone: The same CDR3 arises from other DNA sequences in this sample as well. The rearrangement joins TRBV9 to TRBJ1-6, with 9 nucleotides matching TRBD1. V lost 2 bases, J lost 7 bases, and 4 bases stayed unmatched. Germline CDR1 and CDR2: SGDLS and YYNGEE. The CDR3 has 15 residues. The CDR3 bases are TGTGCCAGCAGCGTTGGGACAGGGCTCAATTCACCCCTCCACTTT. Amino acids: CASSVGTGLNSPLHF. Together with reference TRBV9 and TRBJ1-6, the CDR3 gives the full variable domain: DSGVTQTPKHLITATGQRVTLRCSPRSGDLSVYWYQQSLDQGLQFLIQYYNGEERAKGNILERFSAQQFPDLHSELNLSSLELGDSALYFCASSVGTGLNSPLHFGNGTRLTVT.

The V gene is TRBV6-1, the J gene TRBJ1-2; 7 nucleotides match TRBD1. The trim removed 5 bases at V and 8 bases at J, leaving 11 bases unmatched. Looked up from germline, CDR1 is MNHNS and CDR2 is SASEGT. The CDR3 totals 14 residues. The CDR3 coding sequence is TGTGCCAGCAGTCTCCAAGGGGGCGCGAAAGGCTACACCTTC. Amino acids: CASSLQGGAKGYTF.

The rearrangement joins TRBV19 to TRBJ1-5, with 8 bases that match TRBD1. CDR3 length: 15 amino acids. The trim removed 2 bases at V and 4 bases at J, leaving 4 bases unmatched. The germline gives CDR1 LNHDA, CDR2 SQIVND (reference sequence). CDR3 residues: CASSITGQGNQPQHF. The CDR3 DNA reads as TGTGCCAGTAGTATAACAGGACAGGGAAATCAGCCCCAGCATTTT.

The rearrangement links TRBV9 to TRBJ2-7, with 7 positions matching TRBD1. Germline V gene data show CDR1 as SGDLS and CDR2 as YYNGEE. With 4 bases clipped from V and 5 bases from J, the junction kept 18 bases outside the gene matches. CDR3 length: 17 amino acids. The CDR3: CASSPMDVGGAGNEQYF. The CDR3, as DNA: TGTGCCAGCAGCCCTATGGACGTAGGGGGCGCTGGAAACGAGCAGTACTTC.

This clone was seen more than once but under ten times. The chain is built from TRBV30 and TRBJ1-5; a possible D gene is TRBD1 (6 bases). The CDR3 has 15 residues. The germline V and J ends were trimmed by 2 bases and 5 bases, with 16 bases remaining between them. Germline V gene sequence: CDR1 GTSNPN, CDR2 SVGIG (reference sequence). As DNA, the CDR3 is TGTGCCTGGAGTAGGGGCCAGGGGTCATATCAGCCCCAGCATTTT. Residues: CAWSRGQGSYQPQHF.

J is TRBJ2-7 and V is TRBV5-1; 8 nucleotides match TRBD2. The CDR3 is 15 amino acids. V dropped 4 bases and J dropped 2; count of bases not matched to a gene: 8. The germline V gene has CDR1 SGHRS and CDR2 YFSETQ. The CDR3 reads CASSPGRARPYEQYF. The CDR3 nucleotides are TGCGCCAGCAGCCCCGGGAGGGCCCGTCCCTACGAGCAGTACTTC.

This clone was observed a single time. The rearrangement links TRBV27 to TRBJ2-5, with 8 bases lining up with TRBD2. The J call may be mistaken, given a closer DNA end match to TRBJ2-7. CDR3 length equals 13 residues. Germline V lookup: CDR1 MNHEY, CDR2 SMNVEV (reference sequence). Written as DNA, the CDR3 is TGTGCCAGCAAACTAGCGGTTCCCTACGAGCAGTACTTC. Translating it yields CASKLAVPYEQYF.

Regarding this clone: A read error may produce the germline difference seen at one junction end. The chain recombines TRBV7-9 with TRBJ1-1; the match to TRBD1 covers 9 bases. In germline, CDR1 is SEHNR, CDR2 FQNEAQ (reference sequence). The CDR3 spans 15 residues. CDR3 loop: CSSSVGQGSNTEAFF. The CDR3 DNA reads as TGTTCCAGCAGCGTCGGACAGGGGTCTAACACTGAAGCTTTCTTT.

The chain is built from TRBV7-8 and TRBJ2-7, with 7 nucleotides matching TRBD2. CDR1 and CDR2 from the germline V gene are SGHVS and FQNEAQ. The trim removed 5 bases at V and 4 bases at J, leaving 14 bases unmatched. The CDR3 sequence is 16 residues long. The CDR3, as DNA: TGTGCCAGCAGCCTACCCGGGGCGGGAGAGGGTTACGAGCAGTACTTC. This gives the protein CASSLPGAGEGYEQYF. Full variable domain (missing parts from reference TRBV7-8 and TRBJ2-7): GAGVSQSPRYKVAKRGQDVALRCDPISGHVSLFWYQQALGQGPEFLTYFQNEAQLDKSGLPSDRFFAERPEGSVSTLKIQRTQQEDSAVYLCASSLPGAGEGYEQYFGPGTRLTVT.

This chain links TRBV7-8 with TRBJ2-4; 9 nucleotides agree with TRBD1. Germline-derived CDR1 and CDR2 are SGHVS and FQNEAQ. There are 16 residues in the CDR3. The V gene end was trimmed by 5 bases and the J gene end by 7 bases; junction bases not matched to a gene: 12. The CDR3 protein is CASSTYEGGTGNIQYF. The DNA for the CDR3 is TGTGCCAGCAGCACTTACGAGGGGGGGACAGGGAACATTCAGTACTTC.

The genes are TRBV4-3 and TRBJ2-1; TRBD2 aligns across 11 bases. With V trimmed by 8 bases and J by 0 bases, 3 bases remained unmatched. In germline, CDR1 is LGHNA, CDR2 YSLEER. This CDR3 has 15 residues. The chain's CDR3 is CASGTSGTSYNEQFF. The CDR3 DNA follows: TGCGCCAGCGGGACTAGCGGCACCTCCTACAATGAGCAGTTCTTC.

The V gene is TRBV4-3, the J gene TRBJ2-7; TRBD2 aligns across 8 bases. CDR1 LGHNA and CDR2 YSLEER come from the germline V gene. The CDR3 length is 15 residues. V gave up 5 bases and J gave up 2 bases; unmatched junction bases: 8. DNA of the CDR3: TGCGCCAGCAGCGATAGCGGGAAACCCCCCTACGAGCAGTACTTC. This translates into CASSDSGKPPYEQYF.

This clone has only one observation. CDR3: CASSLSETLGETQYF. The CDR3 nucleotides are TGTGCCAGCAGCTTAAGCGAAACCTTGGGAGAGACCCAGTACTTC. The genes are TRBV7-9 and TRBJ2-5; unclear D gene. Per the germline V gene, CDR1 is SEHNR and CDR2 is FQNEAQ (reference sequence). CDR3 length: 15 amino acids. Trimming stripped 2 bases from V and 4 bases from J, with 14 bases between.

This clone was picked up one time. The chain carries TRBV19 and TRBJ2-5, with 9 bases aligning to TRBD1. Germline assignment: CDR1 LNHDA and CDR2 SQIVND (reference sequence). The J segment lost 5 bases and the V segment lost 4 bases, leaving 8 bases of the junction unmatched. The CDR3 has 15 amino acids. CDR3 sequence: CASSNRGPSGETQYF. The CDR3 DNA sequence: TGTGCCAGTAGTAACAGGGGGCCGTCTGGGGAGACCCAGTACTTC.

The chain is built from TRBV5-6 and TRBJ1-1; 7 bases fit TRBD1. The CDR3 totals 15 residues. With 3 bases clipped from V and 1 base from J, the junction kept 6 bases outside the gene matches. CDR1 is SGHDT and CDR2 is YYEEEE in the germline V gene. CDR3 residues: CASSSMTGTNTEAFF. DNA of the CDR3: TGTGCCAGCAGCTCGATGACAGGGACGAACACTGAAGCTTTCTTT.

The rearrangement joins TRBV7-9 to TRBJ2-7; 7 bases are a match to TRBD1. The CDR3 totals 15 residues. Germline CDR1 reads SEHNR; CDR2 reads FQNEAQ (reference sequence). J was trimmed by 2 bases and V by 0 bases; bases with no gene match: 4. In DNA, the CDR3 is TGTGCCAGCAGCTTAGCGTTAACAGGGGCCTACGAGCAGTACTTC. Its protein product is CASSLALTGAYEQYF.

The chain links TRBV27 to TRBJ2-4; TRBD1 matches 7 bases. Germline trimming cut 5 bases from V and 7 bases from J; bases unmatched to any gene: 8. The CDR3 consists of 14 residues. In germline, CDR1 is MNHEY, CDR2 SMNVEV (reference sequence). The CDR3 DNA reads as TGTGCCAGCAGTATCCGGACAGGAGGTAACATTCAGTACTTC. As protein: CASSIRTGGNIQYF.

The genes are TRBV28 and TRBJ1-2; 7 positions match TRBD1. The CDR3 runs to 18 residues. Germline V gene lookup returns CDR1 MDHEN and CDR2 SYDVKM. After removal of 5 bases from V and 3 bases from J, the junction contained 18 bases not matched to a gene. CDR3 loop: CASSLSRDSDPLYYGYTF. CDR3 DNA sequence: TGTGCCAGCAGTCTCAGCCGGGACAGCGACCCCCTCTACTATGGCTACACCTTC.

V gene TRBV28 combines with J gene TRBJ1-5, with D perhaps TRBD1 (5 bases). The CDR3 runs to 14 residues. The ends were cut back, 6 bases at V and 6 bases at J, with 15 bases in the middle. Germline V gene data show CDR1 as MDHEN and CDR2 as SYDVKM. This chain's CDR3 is CASRRVGVVQPQHF. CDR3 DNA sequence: TGTGCCAGCAGACGAGTAGGGGTGGTTCAGCCCCAGCATTTT.

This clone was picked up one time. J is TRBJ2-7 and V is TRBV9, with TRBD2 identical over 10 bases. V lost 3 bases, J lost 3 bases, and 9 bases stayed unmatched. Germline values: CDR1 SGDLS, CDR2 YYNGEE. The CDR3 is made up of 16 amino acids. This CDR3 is CASSGGGLAGVYEQYF. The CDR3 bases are TGTGCCAGCAGCGGGGGGGGCCTAGCGGGAGTCTACGAGCAGTACTTC.